Listed here are 19 T cell receptor beta chains from one sample, sequenced in a study of molecular identifiers for immune sequencing clone quantification. TCRdb reanalysed the PCR reads using MiXCR and keeps one entry per CDR3 protein. The sample has about half a million distinct CDR3 sequences; around 25% are singletons. The sample consisted of naive CD8+ T cells from blood, with Jurkat cell RNA spiked in. Specified subset: FACS-sorted CD8+CD4-CCR7+CD45RA+ naive T cells. These receptors were collected from a human donor in good health. Some libraries in this study had Jurkat cell RNA spiked in.

This clonotype showed up just a few times. This chain links TRBV12-3 or TRBV12-4 with TRBJ2-2; tentatively, D is TRBD1 (6 bases). The CDR3 totals 14 residues. V shed 6 bases and J shed 1 base, with 9 bases lying between them. In DNA form, the CDR3 reads TGTGCCAGCAGCCGGGACAAGAACACCGGGGAGCTGTTTTTT. It translates to CASSRDKNTGELFF.

This clonotype has just one count. Its ends do not fully match the called genes, so a read error is possible. The rearrangement joins TRBV7-8 to TRBJ1-2; 10 nucleotides agree with TRBD1. The CDR3 has 14 amino acids. Germline-derived CDR1 and CDR2 are SGHVS and FQNEAQ. CDR3 loop: CASSPGQGVLGYPF. The CDR3 DNA reads as TGTGCCAGCAGCCCCGGACAGGGGGTCCTAGGCTACCCCTTC.

This clonotype has more than one count but fewer than ten. V is TRBV6-6 and J is TRBJ1-1; D unclear. V was clipped by 5 bases and J by 7 bases, with 17 bases between them. This CDR3 is 14 amino acids long. The germline V gene encodes CDR1 MNHNY and CDR2 SVGAGI (reference sequence). The CDR3 loop is CASSPRDFGLEAFF. CDR3 bases: TGTGCCAGCAGTCCGAGGGATTTCGGCCTTGAAGCTTTCTTT.

V is TRBV12-3 or TRBV12-4 and J is TRBJ1-1; D is undetermined. The CDR3 is 13 amino acids. V shed 3 bases and J shed 4 bases, with 9 bases lying between them. The CDR3 DNA reads TGTGCCAGCAGTTTTTCCAAGGTCACTGAAGCTTTCTTT. Translating it yields CASSFSKVTEAFF.

Note on this clonotype: At one of its ends the junction is not consistent with the germline gene, which may arise from a read error. The J gene is TRBJ2-7, the V gene TRBV9; D is uncertain. Germline CDR1 SGDLS, CDR2 YYNGEE. The CDR3 is 13 amino acids. CDR3 DNA sequence: TGTACCAGCAGCGTAGACGACTCCTACGAGCAGTACTTC. Translating it yields CTSSVDDSYEQYF.

On this clonotype itself: Compared with germline, one end of the junction differs, possibly owing to a read error. The V call is TRBV7-9, the J call TRBJ2-7; 7 positions agree with TRBD1. Germline CDR1 reads SEHNR; CDR2 reads FQNEAQ (reference sequence). The CDR3 totals 15 residues. The CDR3 bases are TGTGCCAGCAGCTTAATTCAGGGGGTCAGGCCACTCGGGGACTTC. As protein: CASSLIQGVRPLGDF. Complete variable domain (other parts from reference TRBV7-9 and TRBJ2-7): DTGVSQNPRHKITKRGQNVTFRCDPISEHNRLYWYRQTLGQGPEFLTYFQNEAQLEKSRLLSDRFSAERPKGSFSTLEIQRTEQGDSAMYLCASSLIQGVRPLGDFGPGTRLTVT.

In this sample, this clonotype turned up a few times. J is TRBJ1-2 and V is TRBV3-1, with D perhaps TRBD1 (5 bases). Germline V lookup: CDR1 LGHDT, CDR2 YNNKEL (reference sequence). This CDR3 has 14 residues. V was shortened by 0 bases and J by 2 bases, with 7 bases between the two germline ends. The CDR3, as DNA: TGTGCCAGCAGCCAAGAAGACAGAAACTATGGCTACACCTTC. Protein: CASSQEDRNYGYTF.

This clonotype was picked up a small number of times. The chain joins TRBV12-3 or TRBV12-4 to TRBJ1-1, with no clear D. With 5 bases removed from V and 3 bases from J, the gap between germline ends came to 13 bases. The CDR3 runs 14 residues. This CDR3 is CASSTWPEDTEAFF. CDR3 bases: TGTGCCAGCAGTACCTGGCCGGAAGACACTGAAGCTTTCTTT.

Ten or more counts support this clonotype. The CDR3: CASSPAGAGRYPSGANVLTF. The CDR3 DNA reads TGTGCCAGCAGCCCCGCTGGGGCAGGGCGATATCCCTCTGGGGCCAACGTCCTGACTTTC. This rearrangement joins TRBV7-9 to TRBJ2-6; a possible D gene is TRBD1 (5 bases). CDR1 SEHNR and CDR2 FQNEAQ come from the germline V gene (reference sequence). Deletions cut 5 bases from V and 0 bases from J, with 23 bases between. The CDR3 runs to 20 residues.

Remarks on this clonotype: This may stem from a read error, because a much larger clone lies one nucleotide away. The genes are TRBV24-1 and TRBJ2-7; D not resolved. CDR3 length equals 14 residues. V lost 2 bases and J 5 bases, leaving 12 bases between the germline ends. CDR1 KGHDR and CDR2 SFDVKD come from the germline V gene. Written as DNA, the CDR3 is TGTGCCACCAGTGATTCCCGCTTTGGGGACGAGCAGTACTTC. Translated, it gives CATSDSRFGDEQYF.

This clonotype appeared once. The V and J genes are TRBV20-1 and TRBJ2-3; possible D gene TRBD2, 6 bases. CDR3 size: 16 residues. In germline, CDR1 is DFQATT, CDR2 SNEGSKA (reference sequence). Between the trimmed V and J ends, which lost 3 bases and 2 bases, there was a span of 18 bases. This chain's CDR3 is CSARGGGAQFTDTQYF. The CDR3 coding sequence is TGCAGTGCTAGGGGTGGAGGGGCGCAATTCACAGATACGCAGTATTTT.

This clonotype was seen ten or more times. The chain employs TRBV4-1 and TRBJ2-1; TRBD1 agrees at 7 bases. The junction had 2 bases not matched to a gene; V was cut back by 0 bases and J by 3 bases. Germline V CDR1 and CDR2: MGHRA, YSYEKL. The CDR3 runs to 15 residues. In DNA form, the CDR3 reads TGCGCCAGCAGCCAAGATGCAGGGGGCTACAATGAGCAGTTCTTC. Encoded protein: CASSQDAGGYNEQFF.

This clonotype occurred a few times. The J gene is TRBJ2-3, the V gene TRBV4-2, with TRBD2 matching over 8 bases. Germline V gene sequence: CDR1 LGHNA, CDR2 YNFKEQ. The CDR3 totals 17 residues. Trimming took 4 bases from V and 3 from J; bases not matched to a gene: 12. The CDR3 spells CASSPLTVGGETDTQYF. DNA of the CDR3: TGTGCCAGCAGCCCCCTCACGGTCGGGGGGGAAACAGATACGCAGTATTTT.

The chain joins TRBV12-3 or TRBV12-4 to TRBJ2-1, with TRBD2 matching 11 bases. Trimming cost V 3 bases and J 4 bases; bases outside gene matches: 11. The CDR3 has 18 residues. The CDR3, as DNA: TGTGCCAGCAGTTTTCGGGCTAGCGGGGGGCCACAATACAATGAGCAGTTCTTC. Encoded protein: CASSFRASGGPQYNEQFF.

The chain combines TRBV11-2 with TRBJ2-5; a possible D gene is TRBD1 (10 bases). The V end lost 5 bases, the J end lost 5 bases, and 36 bases lay between the germline ends. This CDR3 region has 21 residues. Germline loops: CDR1 SGHAT, CDR2 FQNNGV. CDR3 protein: CASSIPGQGISAGGPEETQYF. The CDR3 DNA follows: TGTGCCAGCAGCATCCCGGGACAGGGGATTTCTGCGGGAGGGCCGGAGGAGACCCAGTACTTC.

There are a few counts of this clonotype. The CDR3 coding sequence is TGTGCCAGTAGTTTACCGGGACAGGGGACCTCTGGGGCCAACGTCCTGACTTTC. Its protein is CASSLPGQGTSGANVLTF. The chain uses TRBV19 and TRBJ2-6, with TRBD1 matching over 10 bases. The junction had 7 bases not matched to a gene; V was cut back by 5 bases and J by 0 bases. Per the germline V gene, CDR1 is LNHDA and CDR2 is SQIVND (reference sequence). The CDR3 extends over 18 amino acids.

The gene calls are TRBV11-2 and TRBJ1-1; possibly TRBD1 for D (6 bases). This CDR3 has 13 residues. Trimming pared 5 bases from V and 7 bases from J, leaving 14 bases between. Germline V gene data show CDR1 as SGHAT and CDR2 as FQNNGV. CDR3 nucleotides: TGTGCCAGCAGCGTACTACAGGGAAGTGAAGCTTTCTTT. Translated: CASSVLQGSEAFF.

This clonotype showed up just a few times. V usage is TRBV20-1 and J usage is TRBJ2-7; 7 nucleotides line up with TRBD2. Unmatched junction bases numbered 17, after V lost 0 bases and J lost 9 bases. The germline V gene encodes CDR1 DFQATT and CDR2 SNEGSKA (reference sequence). The CDR3 consists of 16 residues. The CDR3 DNA reads TGCAGTGCTAGAGAGATATTGGGGAGGGCGGGGTTTGCGCAGTACTTC. Protein sequence: CSAREILGRAGFAQYF.

This clonotype appeared a few times. This chain's CDR3 is CASSETWVHTQYF. The CDR3 region has the DNA TGTGCCAGCAGTGAAACTTGGGTCCATACGCAGTATTTT. This rearrangement joins TRBV25-1 to TRBJ2-3; no clear D gene. CDR1 and CDR2 (germline): MGHDK, SYGVNS. The V and J ends lost 2 bases and 7 bases respectively, with 10 bases between them. The CDR3 covers 13 residues. The entire variable domain, with the rest obtained from reference TRBV25-1 and TRBJ2-3, is as follows: EADIYQTPRYLVIGTGKKITLECSQTMGHDKMYWYQQDPGMELHLIHYSYGVNSTEKGDLSSESTVSRIRTEHFPLTLESARPSHTSQYLCASSETWVHTQYFGPGTRLTVL.